This T cell receptor (beta chain) was sequenced for a study of blood T cells in healthy people across ages. Study results and limitations: Older age went with lower TCR beta diversity per million T cells, in a roughly linear way.

Then a second PCR, running roughly 7 to 11 cycles, was carried out with a sample-barcoded 5' primer and a J-beta primer mix. Each CDR3 protein is one row after TCRdb ran MiXCR on the 5' RACE reads. Of approximately 1,100,000 distinct CDR3 sequences detected, under 55% appear once; the ten largest clones hold 15% to 20%. Every donor contributed about 10 milliliters of peripheral blood by blood draw. Total RNA extracted from each sample amounted to at least 6 micrograms. In its sample, this clonotype was seen a few times. Its specificity is unknown. This sequence was found in a woman in her sixties or seventies in good health. The material sequenced was blood.

The CDR3 region is CASSYTTGSGGYTF. CDR3 nucleotides: TGTGCCAGCAGTTACACGACAGGGTCGGGCGGCTACACCTTC. This chain joins TRBV12-3 or TRBV12-4 and TRBJ1-2; TRBD1 matches 7 bases. V lost 4 bases and J lost 8; bases outside the gene matches: 10. The CDR3 totals 14 residues.